These 18 T cell receptor beta chains share one sample of origin, sequenced in a study of post-analysis software for immune sequencing data. Notes on the study in general: When patients were compared with controls, roughly five TRBV segments were more frequent, TRBV5-6, TRBV5-1 and TRBV20-1 among them.

The antigens these receptors bind are not known. Researchers reported that TCR beta cDNA libraries carried unique molecular identifiers. TCRdb itself ran the PCR reads through MiXCR, one entry per CDR3 protein. The top ten clones hold roughly 13% of a sample with 380,000 or so distinct CDR3 sequences, less than 40% of them seen once. Sequencing was carried out using blood. The receptors derive from a girl between 10 and 17 years old with multiple sclerosis.

This chain links TRBV12-3 or TRBV12-4 with TRBJ1-2, with a tentative D call TRBD1 (6 bases). This CDR3 region has 13 residues. Trimming cost V 4 bases and J 6 bases, with 12 bases left between them. DNA for the CDR3: TGTGCCAGCAGTTGGCAGGGGTTGGATGGCTACACCTTC. Encoded protein: CASSWQGLDGYTF.

V gene TRBV29-1 combines with J gene TRBJ2-5; the D gene is possibly TRBD2 (6 bases). The germline gives CDR1 SQVTM, CDR2 ANQGSEA. V was pared by 4 bases and J by 11 bases, with 14 bases between. The CDR3 runs 11 residues. The CDR3 region is CSVGEDSGQYF. The CDR3 bases are TGCAGCGTTGGGGAGGACTCGGGGCAGTACTTC.

The rearrangement uses TRBV9 and TRBJ1-5; D is perhaps TRBD1 (6 bases). CDR3 size: 16 residues. With 0 bases removed from V and 1 base from J, the gap between germline ends came to 11 bases. Germline V gene data show CDR1 as SGDLS and CDR2 as YYNGEE. CDR3 sequence reads: CASSVAETGSNQPQHF. The DNA of the CDR3 is TGTGCCAGCAGCGTAGCGGAGACAGGCAGCAATCAGCCCCAGCATTTT. Full variable domain (rest looked up from reference TRBV9 and TRBJ1-5): DSGVTQTPKHLITATGQRVTLRCSPRSGDLSVYWYQQSLDQGLQFLIQYYNGEERAKGNILERFSAQQFPDLHSELNLSSLELGDSALYFCASSVAETGSNQPQHFGDGTRLSIL.

CDR3 DNA sequence: TGTGCCAGCAGCCCCTTCGGACAGGGGACCTACGAGCAGTACTTC. Translating it yields CASSPFGQGTYEQYF. The chain recombines TRBV3-1 with TRBJ2-7; 9 bases map to TRBD1. The CDR3 extends over 15 amino acids. With V trimmed by 4 bases and J by 2 bases, 6 bases remained unmatched. Per the germline V gene, CDR1 is LGHDT and CDR2 is YNNKEL (reference sequence).

In its sample, this clonotype was seen a few times. The chain joins TRBV7-9 to TRBJ2-7; 10 bases are shared with TRBD1. Per the germline V gene, CDR1 is SEHNR and CDR2 is FQNEAQ (reference sequence). V was clipped by 5 bases and J by 3 bases; unmatched bases: 10. The CDR3 is made up of 16 amino acids. The CDR3 sequence: CASSPGSRTGGYEQYF. Here the CDR3 DNA reads TGTGCCAGCAGCCCGGGGTCCAGGACAGGGGGCTACGAGCAGTACTTC.

The genes are TRBV12-3 or TRBV12-4 and TRBJ1-5; D perhaps matches TRBD1 (6 bases). The ends were cut back, 5 bases at V and 3 bases at J, with 11 bases in the middle. The CDR3 contains 14 residues. The CDR3 region is CASSVDSYNQPQHF. Written as DNA, the CDR3 is TGTGCCAGCAGTGTGGACAGCTACAATCAGCCCCAGCATTTT.

Concerning this clonotype: With a much larger clone just one base away, this may be a read error. The chain joins TRBV7-3 to TRBJ2-7, with 8 positions matching TRBD1. Germline V gives CDR1 SGHTA, CDR2 FQGTGA. CDR3 length: 13 amino acids. CDR3 in amino acids: CVSSFDRGYEQYF. The CDR3 DNA reads as TGTGTCAGCAGCTTTGACAGGGGCTACGAGCAGTACTTC.

The gene calls are TRBV6-1 and TRBJ2-3; TRBD2 matches at 11 bases. The CDR3 loop spans 19 amino acids. Per the germline V gene, CDR1 is MNHNS and CDR2 is SASEGT. The V segment lost 6 bases and the J segment 0 bases; nucleotides outside the gene matches: 14. The CDR3, as DNA: TGTGCCAGCAGCCCCCTTGGAGTAGCGGGGGGGGGGAGCACAGATACGCAGTATTTT. Translated: CASSPLGVAGGGSTDTQYF.

The chain carries TRBV20-1 and TRBJ2-1; 7 bases fit TRBD2. Germline CDR1 and CDR2: DFQATT and SNEGSKA (reference sequence). This CDR3 is 16 amino acids long. V shed 0 bases and J 3 bases; nucleotides not matched to a gene: 8. Here the CDR3 reads CSARDRRGSFYNEQFF. The CDR3 bases are TGCAGTGCTAGAGATCGGCGCGGGAGCTTCTACAATGAGCAGTTCTTC.

This clonotype was seen a few times. The chain couples TRBV20-1 to TRBJ2-3, with D perhaps being TRBD1 or TRBD2 (6 bases each). Germline values: CDR1 DFQATT, CDR2 SNEGSKA (reference sequence). This CDR3 region has 18 residues. Trimming shortened V by 5 bases and J by 6 bases, and 30 bases separated the two germline ends. CDR3 DNA: TGCAGTGCTCGAAGCACAAACGACAGTACGGGGGCAGGTGATACGCAGTATTTT. This codes for CSARSTNDSTGAGDTQYF.

The chain employs TRBV14 and TRBJ1-1; 8 bases are a match to TRBD1. V shed 6 bases, J shed 4 bases, and the junction held 4 bases outside the gene matches. Germline V gene data show CDR1 as SGHDN and CDR2 as FVKESK. CDR3 length: 13 amino acids. CDR3 sequence reads: CASSQTGGTEAFF. As DNA, the CDR3 is TGTGCCAGCAGTCAAACAGGGGGCACTGAAGCTTTCTTT.

This clonotype occurred many times. V and J are TRBV6-5 and TRBJ1-2; D possibly corresponds to TRBD1 (5 bases). The V end lost 5 bases, the J end lost 8 bases, and 18 bases lay between the germline ends. CDR1 MNHEY and CDR2 SVGAGI come from the germline V gene. CDR3 size: 14 residues. CDR3 sequence (DNA): TGTGCCAGCAGTGGGGGTTGGACAACGGAGGGCTACACCTTC. Amino acids: CASSGGWTTEGYTF.

The V gene is TRBV6-6, the J gene TRBJ1-5, with a possible D match to TRBD1 (6 bases). V was pared by 5 bases and J by 0 bases, with 11 bases between. Per germline, CDR1 MNHNY and CDR2 SVGAGI (reference sequence). CDR3 size: 15 residues. The CDR3 loop reads CASSTTGYSNQPQHF. Written as DNA, the CDR3 is TGTGCCAGCAGTACCACAGGGTATAGCAATCAGCCCCAGCATTTT.

This clonotype has just a few counts. This chain joins TRBV9 and TRBJ2-7; the match to TRBD1 covers 9 bases. Germline assignment: CDR1 SGDLS and CDR2 YYNGEE. The CDR3 runs to 13 residues. Trimming removed 8 bases from V and 5 bases from J; junction bases left unmatched: 8. This CDR3 is CASGKGQGNEQYF. CDR3 in DNA: TGTGCCAGTGGGAAGGGACAGGGAAACGAGCAGTACTTC.

This clonotype appeared a few times. V usage is TRBV5-1 and J usage is TRBJ1-2; the D gene is possibly TRBD1 (5 bases). In germline, CDR1 is SGHRS, CDR2 YFSETQ. Trimming shortened V by 1 base and J by 1 base, and 11 bases separated the two germline ends. The CDR3 is 15 amino acids. The chain's CDR3 is CASSLPGVGNYGYTF. CDR3 nucleotides: TGCGCCAGCAGCTTGCCGGGGGTCGGTAACTATGGCTACACCTTC.

The table lists this clonotype with a few counts. The chain couples TRBV6-5 to TRBJ1-1; unclear D gene. This CDR3 is 16 amino acids long. V was trimmed by 1 base and J by 3 bases, leaving 15 bases between them. CDR1 and CDR2 (germline): MNHEY, SVGAGI. CDR3 loop: CASSYWAGQADTEAFF. The CDR3 bases are TGTGCCAGCAGTTACTGGGCGGGCCAAGCGGACACTGAAGCTTTCTTT.

This chain joins TRBV15 and TRBJ1-5; 11 nucleotides line up with TRBD1. Germline trimming cut 3 bases from V and 6 bases from J; bases unmatched to any gene: 4. The germline V gene encodes CDR1 LNHNV and CDR2 YYDKDF (reference sequence). The CDR3 has 15 amino acids. For the CDR3, the DNA is TGTGCCACCAGCAGGGACAGGGGGCAAAGTCAGCCCCAGCATTTT. Translating it yields CATSRDRGQSQPQHF.

The J gene is TRBJ1-1, the V gene TRBV6-5, with 8 bases fitting TRBD1. The V gene end was trimmed by 6 bases and the J gene end by 7 bases; junction bases not matched to a gene: 10. The CDR3 is 14 residues long. Germline V lookup: CDR1 MNHEY, CDR2 SVGAGI. The CDR3 reads CASRSHRGVGEAFF. CDR3 nucleotides: TGTGCCAGCAGATCGCACAGGGGGGTAGGTGAAGCTTTCTTT.